This TCR beta chain was retrieved from a study of blood T cell repertoires in COVID-19. About the research overall: Sites in the United States, Italy and Spain provided acute and convalescent COVID-19 samples. PBMCs, B-cell-depleted T cells, or T cells were the source of the cDNA or gDNA that made up the material.

Germline V lookup: CDR1 LNHDA, CDR2 SQIVND (reference sequence). The CDR3 spans 18 residues. The junction had 14 bases not matched to a gene; V was cut back by 4 bases and J by 3 bases. This clone has more than one count but fewer than ten. In the original processing: Cell counts per sample came from amplifying reference gene primers. TCRdb keeps only in-frame clones here, not all; method: immunoSEQ multiplex PCR. D and trimming were read from the DNA, whereas the V and J calls and clone size are those reported in that table. The sample holds roughly 100,000 clones, around three quarters seen once. The source is a man in his 70s with acute or convalescent COVID-19. The rearrangement links TRBV19 to TRBJ2-1, with TRBD2 identical over 8 bases. The source material was peripheral blood. Here the CDR3 reads CASSSEGLVVSYYNEQFF. CDR3 in DNA: TGTGCCAGTAGTAGTGAGGGACTAGTAGTGTCATACTACAATGAGCAGTTCTTC.